A selection of T cell receptor beta chains follows, all from one sample in a study of shared clonotypes between healthy human individuals. The data were produced by immunoSEQ multiplex PCR, yet TCRdb's version contains in-frame clones alone and is incomplete. The sample holds some 2 million clones, 85% to 95% seen once. The specimen was naive CD4+ T cells sorted from blood. Source of these receptors: a man aged 18 to 29 in good health. CDR3s leave out the opening cysteine and the closing phenylalanine or tryptophan.

TRBV7-6,TRBJ2-3,ASSYSIGGTDTQY
TRBV11-1,TRBJ1-1,ASSQGGRVDTEAF
TRBV4-1,TRBJ2-3,ASSQARTATDTQY
TRBV11-3,TRBJ1-6,ASSLERNGSPLH
TRBV2,TRBJ1-5,ASRGGWNQPQH
TRBV5-1,TRBJ1-4,ASSPYWGGNEKLF
TRBV5-1,TRBJ2-3,ASSLSGVSTDTQY
TRBV7-2,TRBJ2-1,ASSTSGGATEQF
TRBV9,TRBJ1-6,ASSYGTVQSYNSPLH
TRBV7-9,TRBJ1-5,ASSLERFGSNQPQH
TRBV9,TRBJ1-2,ASSDGDYYGYT
TRBV21-1,TRBJ2-5,ASSRPGTQETQY
TRBV30,TRBJ1-6,ACGVRALH